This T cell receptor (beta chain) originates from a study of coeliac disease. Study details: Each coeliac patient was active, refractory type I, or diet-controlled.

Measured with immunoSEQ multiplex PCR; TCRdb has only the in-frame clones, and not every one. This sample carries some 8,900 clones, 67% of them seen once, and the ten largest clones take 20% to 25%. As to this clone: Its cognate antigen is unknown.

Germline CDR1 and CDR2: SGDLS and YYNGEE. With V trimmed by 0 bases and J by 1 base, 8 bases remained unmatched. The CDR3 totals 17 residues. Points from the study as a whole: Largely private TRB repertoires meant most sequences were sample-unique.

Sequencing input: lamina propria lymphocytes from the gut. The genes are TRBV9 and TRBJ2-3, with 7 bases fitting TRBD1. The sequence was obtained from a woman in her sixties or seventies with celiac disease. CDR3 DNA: TGTGCCAGCAGCGTAGCGGTGTGGCAGGGGGGCACAGATACGCAGTATTTT. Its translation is CASSVAVWQGGTDTQYF.